This T cell receptor beta chain came from a study of cytomegalovirus exposure and HLA in healthy donors. V lost 0 bases and J lost 3, with 9 bases in between. The CDR3 loop spans 15 amino acids. Per germline, CDR1 KGHSH and CDR2 LQKENI. The study ran its PCR with 60 Vbeta and 13 Jbeta primers. Data came from immunoSEQ multiplex PCR; TCRdb stores just in-frame clones and leaves some out. The table has around 210,000 clones, more than 65% seen once. Sequenced sample: PBMCs. The V call is TRBV18, the J call TRBJ1-5; D perhaps matches TRBD1 (6 bases). The clonotype originates from a man aged 45-65 years in good health and CMV-seronegative. The CDR3 DNA reads TGTGCCAGCTCACCACCAGGACAGAACAATCAGCCCCAGCATTTT. This encodes CASSPPGQNNQPQHF. Using reference TRBV18 and TRBJ1-5 for the parts outside the CDR3, the full variable domain is NAGVMQNPRHLVRRRGQEARLRCSPMKGHSHVYWYRQLPEEGLKFMVYLQKENIIDESGMPKERFSAEFPKEGPSILRIQQVVRGDSAAYFCASSPPGQNNQPQHFGDGTRLSIL.